The rows below give T cell receptor beta chains drawn from one sample of a study of cytomegalovirus exposure and HLA in healthy donors. Using immunoSEQ multiplex PCR, the repertoire was profiled, and TCRdb retains in-frame clones only, with some absent. The sample lists roughly 200,000 clones, about 9% seen once, with 1% to 1.5% in the top ten. Sequencing was performed on PBMCs. These receptors were collected from a woman aged 25-40 years in good health and CMV-seropositive. Each CDR3 is given with its conserved first and last residue. The D gene is left open where the match is weak. Only part of the rows carry a size: once, few, many, or a class if the clone is expanded.

>TRBD2|few|TRBJ2-7|TRBV27
TGTGCCAGCAAGGGAAGGCGGGAGTCCCTCGAGCAGTACTTC
CASKGRRESLEQYF
>TRBD1|-|TRBJ1-2|TRBV19
TGTGCCAGTAGCCTAGGGGGCGCGGTTGGCTACACCTTC
CASSLGGAVGYTF
>-|few|TRBJ1-5|TRBV4-1
TGCGCCAGCAGCCAAGAGACAGGTTATAGCAATCAGCCCCAGCATTTT
CASSQETGYSNQPQHF
>-|few|TRBJ2-2|TRBV5-1
TGCGCCAGCAGCTTAGAGGGCACCGGGGAGCTGTTTTTT
CASSLEGTGELFF
>TRBD1|few|TRBJ1-2|TRBV18
TGTGCCAGCTCACCGATGACAGGGGAAGATGGCTACACCTTC
CASSPMTGEDGYTF
>-|-|TRBJ1-1|TRBV6-5
TGTGCCCGAGACAGACAGTTTAGGAACACTGAAGCTTTCTTT
CARDRQFRNTEAFF
>TRBD2|-|TRBJ2-3|TRBV5-5
TGTGCCAGCAGCCCCGCCGGGGCGCGGGGGGGAACAGATACGCAGTATTTT
CASSPAGARGGTDTQYF
>-|few|TRBJ1-4|TRBV19
TGTGCCAGTAGCGTGGCAGGGGCTGAAAAACTGTTTTTT
CASSVAGAEKLFF
>-|-|TRBJ2-7|TRBV6-1
TGTGCCAGCAGTGAGGACAGCCCTTTCGACGAGCAGTACTTC
CASSEDSPFDEQYF
>-|-|TRBJ2-7|TRBV7-6
TGTGCCAGCAGCTTAGAGGAGGGCGGGGTATACGAGCAGTACTTC
CASSLEEGGVYEQYF
>TRBD2|-|TRBJ2-7|TRBV19
TGTGCCAGTAGTATGTCTAGCGGGAGTGGTGCCTACGAGCAGTACTTC
CASSMSSGSGAYEQYF
>TRBD2|few|TRBJ2-2|TRBV5-1
TGCGCCAGCAATGACGGGAGGGCGTCCGGGGAGCTGTTTTTT
CASNDGRASGELFF
>-|-|TRBJ2-7|TRBV12-2
TGTGCAAGTCGCTCCCAAGCGGCCAGACCGTCCGAGCAGTACTTC
CASRSQAARPSEQYF
>-|-|TRBJ1-1|TRBV5-6
TGTGCCAGCAGCTTGTTCTATAGGGAGTACACTGAAGCTTTCTTT
CASSLFYREYTEAFF
>-|few|TRBJ2-2|TRBV7-7
TGTGCCAGCAGCGAAAAAGCGGGCACCGGGGAGCTGTTTTTT
CASSEKAGTGELFF
>TRBD1|few|TRBJ1-1|TRBV2
TGTGCCAGCAGTGAACCCCAGACAGGGGAAGACACTGAAGCTTTCTTT
CASSEPQTGEDTEAFF
>-|few|TRBJ1-2|TRBV6-6
TGTGCCAGCAGTTACTCACGTGGGGTTCGGGGCTATGGCTACACCTTC
CASSYSRGVRGYGYTF
>-|few|TRBJ1-1|TRBV5-1
TGCGCCAGCACCGGGCCCGGGGGGGTGAACACTGAAGCTTTCTTT
CASTGPGGVNTEAFF
>TRBD2|few|TRBJ2-1|TRBV18
TGTGCCAGCTATATGGGACTAGCGGGAGTGTCCTACAATGAGCAGTTCTTC
CASYMGLAGVSYNEQFF
>-|few|TRBJ1-1|TRBV19
TGTGCCAGTTACCCCGGCGGGGCTGAAGCTTTCTTT
CASYPGGAEAFF
>-|-|TRBJ1-2|TRBV10-1
TGCGCAAGCAGTGAAGCAGGGTACGGCTACACCTTC
CASSEAGYGYTF
>TRBD2|-|TRBJ2-7|TRBV5-6
TGTGCCAGCAGCCCCCTTCGACTAGCAGATACACAGTACGAGCAGTACTTC
CASSPLRLADTQYEQYF
>-|-|TRBJ1-4|TRBV30
TGTGCCTGGGATGGTACTGGAGGGTTCGATGAAAAACTGTTTTTT
CAWDGTGGFDEKLFF
>-|-|TRBJ2-7|TRBV5-1
TGCGCCAGCAGCTCACAGGGCAGCTCCTACGAGCAGTACTTC
CASSSQGSSYEQYF
>-|few|TRBJ1-2|TRBV29-1
TGCAGCGTTCTCCAGCGGGAACTTAACTATGGCTACACCTTC
CSVLQRELNYGYTF
>-|few|TRBJ2-1|TRBV7-7
TGTGCCAGCAGCCCGGAGGTCGGCTACAATGAGCAGTTCTTC
CASSPEVGYNEQFF
>TRBD2|-|TRBJ2-3|TRBV9
TGTGCCAGCAGCGGAGGTTGGGTAGCGGGAGTGGATACGCAGTATTTT
CASSGGWVAGVDTQYF